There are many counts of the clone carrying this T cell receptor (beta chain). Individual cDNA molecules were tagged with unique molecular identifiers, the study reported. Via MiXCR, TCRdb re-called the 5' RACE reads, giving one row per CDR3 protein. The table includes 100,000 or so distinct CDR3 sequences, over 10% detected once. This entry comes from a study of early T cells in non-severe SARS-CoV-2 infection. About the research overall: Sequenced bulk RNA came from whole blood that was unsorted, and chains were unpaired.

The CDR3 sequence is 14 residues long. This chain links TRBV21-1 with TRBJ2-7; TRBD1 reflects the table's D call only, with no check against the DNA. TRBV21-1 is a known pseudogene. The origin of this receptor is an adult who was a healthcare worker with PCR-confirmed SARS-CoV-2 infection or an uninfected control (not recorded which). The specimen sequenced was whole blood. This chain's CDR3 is CASSSGRGAYEQYF. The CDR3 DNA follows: TGTGCCAGCAGCAGTGGCAGGGGAGCCTACGAGCAGTACTTC.